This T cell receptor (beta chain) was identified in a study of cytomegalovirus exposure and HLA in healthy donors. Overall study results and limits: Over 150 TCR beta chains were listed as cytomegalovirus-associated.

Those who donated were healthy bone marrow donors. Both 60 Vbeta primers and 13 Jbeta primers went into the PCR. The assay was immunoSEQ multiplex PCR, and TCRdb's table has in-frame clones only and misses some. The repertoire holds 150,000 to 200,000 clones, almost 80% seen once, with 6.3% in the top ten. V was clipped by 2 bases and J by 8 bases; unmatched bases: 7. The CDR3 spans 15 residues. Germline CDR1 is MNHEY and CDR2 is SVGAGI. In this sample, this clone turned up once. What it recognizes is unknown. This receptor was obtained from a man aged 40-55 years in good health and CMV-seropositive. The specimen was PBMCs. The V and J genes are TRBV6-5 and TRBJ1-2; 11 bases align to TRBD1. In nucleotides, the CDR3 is TGTGCCAGCAGTTACACCCGGACAGGGGGCGGAGGCTACACCTTC. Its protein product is CASSYTRTGGGGYTF.